Shown below are 15 T cell receptor beta chains from a single sample sequenced in a study of shared clonotypes between healthy human individuals. Profiling relied on immunoSEQ multiplex PCR, and the TCRdb table lists in-frame clones only, not all of them. The sample lists under 1,100,000 clones, 70% to 80% occurring once. Sequencing was performed on memory CD4+ T cells from PBMCs. The subset was: CD45RA-negative fraction. These receptors were collected from a young man in good health. Some clones in this sample may be carry-over from other donors' samples.

This sequence joins TRBV9 and TRBJ2-7; maybe TRBD1 (6 bases). The CDR3 covers 14 residues. The germline CDR1 and CDR2 sequences are SGDLS and YYNGEE. Between the trimmed V and J ends, which lost 3 bases and 3 bases, there was a span of 13 bases. CDR3 DNA sequence: TGTGCCAGCAGCGCAGGGACACGAAACTACGAGCAGTACTTC. This gives the protein CASSAGTRNYEQYF.

J is TRBJ1-1 and V is TRBV18; 8 bases line up with TRBD1. From germline, CDR1 is KGHSH and CDR2 LQKENI. V trimming: 1 base; J trimming: 1 base; junction bases outside the gene matches: 8. The CDR3 is 17 amino acids. In DNA form, the CDR3 reads TGTGCCAGCTCACCACTGAAGAGCGGGACAGGGAACACTGAAGCTTTCTTT. It specifies CASSPLKSGTGNTEAFF.

This clone occurred a few times. The V call is TRBV11-3, the J call TRBJ2-7, with TRBD1 as a possible D gene (5 bases). Trimming took off 1 base at V and 3 bases at J, with 13 bases between the two ends. Per the germline V gene, CDR1 is SGHNT and CDR2 is YENEEA. The CDR3 covers 15 residues. This chain's CDR3 is CASSLGQGENYEQYF. The CDR3 nucleotides read TGTGCCAGCAGCTTAGGGCAGGGTGAAAACTACGAGCAGTACTTC.

A note on this clone: Since the CDR3 does not end with the conserved phenylalanine or tryptophan, this likely comes from a read error. The chain links TRBV11-2 to TRBJ2-7; D gene unclear. Per the germline V gene, CDR1 is SGHAT and CDR2 is FQNNGV. The CDR3 extends over 13 amino acids. The V end lost 5 bases, the J end lost 1 base, and 9 bases lay between the germline ends. This CDR3 is CASSVGLSYEQYL. The CDR3 DNA is TGTGCCAGCAGCGTCGGATTATCCTACGAGCAGTACCTC.

The rearrangement joins TRBV25-1 to TRBJ1-6; D perhaps matches TRBD1 (5 bases). The CDR3 has 15 amino acids. Trimming cost V 3 bases and J 2 bases, with 8 bases left between them. The V gene's germline CDR1 is MGHDK and CDR2 SYGVNS. CDR3 sequence: CASSEGGPYNSPLHF. The CDR3 nucleotides are TGTGCCAGCAGTGAGGGGGGACCCTATAATTCACCCCTCCACTTT.

J is TRBJ2-2 and V is TRBV19; D is tentatively TRBD1 or TRBD2 (5 bases each). V was trimmed by 3 bases and J by 4 bases, leaving 12 bases between them. CDR3 length equals 15 residues. Germline CDR1 is LNHDA and CDR2 is SQIVND (reference sequence). In DNA form, the CDR3 reads TGTGCCAGTAGTATCGGGGACGGATCCACCGGGGAGCTGTTTTTT. This translates into CASSIGDGSTGELFF.

The rearrangement links TRBV7-2 to TRBJ2-5, with D perhaps matching TRBD1 or TRBD2 (5 bases each). Germline-derived CDR1 and CDR2 are SGHTA and FQGNSA. The CDR3 extends over 16 amino acids. Trimming removed 3 bases from V and 5 bases from J, with 19 bases in between. CDR3 sequence (DNA): TGTGCCAGCAGCTTGTCCGTGGGGGATTTCGGTGAGACCCAGTACTTC. Its translation is CASSLSVGDFGETQYF.

The chain links TRBV9 to TRBJ2-1; 12 bases fit TRBD2. V lost 3 bases to trimming and J lost 8 bases; unmatched junction nucleotides: 6. Germline V CDR1 and CDR2: SGDLS, YYNGEE. The CDR3 sequence is 15 residues long. The CDR3 loop reads CASSARLAGEDEQFF. CDR3 sequence (DNA): TGTGCCAGCAGCGCTCGACTAGCGGGAGAAGATGAGCAGTTCTTC.

This chain uses TRBV29-1 with TRBJ1-1; D remains unclear. The CDR3 sequence is 15 residues long. CDR1 SQVTM and CDR2 ANQGSEA come from the germline V gene. Trimming removed 4 bases from V and 5 bases from J, with 20 bases in between. CDR3 nucleotide sequence: TGCAGCGTTGTTGCCCAGCCTCTTCGGGGAACTGAAGCTTTCTTT. Protein product: CSVVAQPLRGTEAFF.

J is TRBJ2-1 and V is TRBV5-1; 7 bases match TRBD2. Per germline, CDR1 SGHRS and CDR2 YFSETQ. CDR3 length equals 12 residues. V shed 2 bases, J shed 14 bases, and the junction held 7 bases outside the gene matches. The DNA of the CDR3 is TGCGCCAGCAGCTTTGGGTCGGCGGGAGAGTTCTTC. Its protein product is CASSFGSAGEFF.

This clone was recorded many times. The V call is TRBV7-9, the J call TRBJ1-5, with D unresolved. The CDR3 covers 12 residues. Germline V CDR1 and CDR2: SEHNR, FQNEAQ (reference sequence). V was pared by 5 bases and J by 3 bases, with 5 bases between. CDR3 nucleotides: TGTGCCAGCAGCGGGAACAATCAGCCCCAGCATTTT. Its protein product is CASSGNNQPQHF.

A single count supports this clone. V usage is TRBV29-1 and J usage is TRBJ2-5; 7 bases agree with TRBD1. V trimming: 7 bases; J trimming: 0 bases; junction bases outside the gene matches: 8. This CDR3 is built from 14 residues. The germline V gene encodes CDR1 SQVTM and CDR2 ANQGSEA. CDR3 in amino acids: CSAAQGPDQETQYF. Here the CDR3 DNA reads TGCAGCGCCGCACAGGGGCCCGACCAAGAGACCCAGTACTTC.

In the case of this clone: Other nucleotide sequences in the sample specify the same CDR3. The chain uses TRBV28 and TRBJ1-2; D is possibly TRBD1 (5 bases). Deletions cut 6 bases from V and 7 bases from J, with 12 bases between. Looked up from germline, CDR1 is MDHEN and CDR2 is SYDVKM. This CDR3 has 12 amino acids. The CDR3 nucleotides are TGTGCCAGCAGACCCCCTGGGGGTGGCTACACCTTC. This sequence encodes CASRPPGGGYTF.

The CDR3: CASSEEVYEQYF. The CDR3 nucleotides read TGTGCCAGCAGTGAAGAAGTATACGAGCAGTACTTC. The V gene is TRBV2, the J gene TRBJ2-7; D gene unclear. V dropped 1 base and J dropped 4 bases, with 5 bases sitting between them. Germline V gene sequence: CDR1 SNHLY, CDR2 FYNNEI. The CDR3 is 12 amino acids.

The CDR3 is CASSLYGGQPNEKLFF. The CDR3, as DNA: TGTGCCAGCAGCTTATACGGCGGCCAGCCTAATGAAAAACTGTTTTTT. The chain uses TRBV7-2 and TRBJ1-4; D unresolved. Germline CDR1 is SGHTA and CDR2 is FQGNSA. The CDR3 length is 16 residues. V was cut by 2 bases and J by 3 bases, with 13 bases left in between.